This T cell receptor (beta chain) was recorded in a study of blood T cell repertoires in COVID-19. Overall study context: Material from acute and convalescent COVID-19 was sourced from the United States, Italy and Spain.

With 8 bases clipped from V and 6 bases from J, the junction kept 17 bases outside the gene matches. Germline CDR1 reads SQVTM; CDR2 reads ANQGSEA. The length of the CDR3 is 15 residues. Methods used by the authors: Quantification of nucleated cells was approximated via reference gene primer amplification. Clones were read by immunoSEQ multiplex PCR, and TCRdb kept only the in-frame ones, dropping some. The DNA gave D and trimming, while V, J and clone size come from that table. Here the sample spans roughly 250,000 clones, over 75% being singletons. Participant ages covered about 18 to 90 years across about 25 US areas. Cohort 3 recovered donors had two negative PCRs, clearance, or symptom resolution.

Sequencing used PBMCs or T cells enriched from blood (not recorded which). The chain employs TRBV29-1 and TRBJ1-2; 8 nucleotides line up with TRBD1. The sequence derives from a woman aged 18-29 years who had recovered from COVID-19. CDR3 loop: CSSYAGDRHYDGYTF. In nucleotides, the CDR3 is TGCAGCTCTTACGCCGGGGACAGGCATTACGATGGCTACACCTTC. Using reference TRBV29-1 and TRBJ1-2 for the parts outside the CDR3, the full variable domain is SAVISQKPSRDICQRGTSLTIQCQVDSQVTMMFWYRQQPGQSLTLIATANQGSEATYESGFVIDKFPISRPNLTFSTLTVSNMSPEDSSIYLCSSYAGDRHYDGYTFGSGTRLTVV.